These 4 T cell receptor beta chains were all obtained from the same sample, sequenced in a study of chemoradiotherapy in HPV16-positive cancers. Profiling relied on immunoSEQ multiplex PCR, and the TCRdb table lists in-frame clones only, not all of them. The sample records around 23,000 clones, about 87% being singletons. This material consisted of blood, taken from a patient who underwent chemoradiotherapy. The receptors stem from a human donor with HPV-associated anogenital cancer.

The rearrangement uses TRBV18 and TRBJ2-3; D is undetermined. The CDR3 is 15 residues long. Germline V gene lookup returns CDR1 KGHSH and CDR2 LQKENI. Deletions cut 6 bases from V and 2 bases from J, with 15 bases between. In DNA, the CDR3 is TGTGCCAGCTCCCATCGGACCTCCGTCACAGATACGCAGTATTTT. Translation: CASSHRTSVTDTQYF.

The rearrangement links TRBV28 to TRBJ2-7, with D maybe TRBD2 (6 bases). Trimming shortened V by 3 bases and J by 2 bases, and 14 bases separated the two germline ends. The germline gives CDR1 MDHEN, CDR2 SYDVKM. The CDR3 runs 15 residues. CDR3 protein: CASSLEGIRAYEQYF. CDR3 DNA: TGTGCCAGCAGTTTGGAGGGGATTCGGGCCTACGAGCAGTACTTC.

V and J are TRBV5-4 and TRBJ2-2, with D possibly being TRBD1 (7 bases). This CDR3 comprises 13 residues. Germline V lookup: CDR1 SGHNT, CDR2 YYREEE (reference sequence). Trimming left V 4 bases short and J 5 bases short, with 9 bases between. The CDR3 loop is CASSPGGTGELFF. The DNA for the CDR3 is TGTGCCAGCAGCCCAGGGGGGACCGGGGAGCTGTTTTTT. Combining the CDR3 with reference TRBV5-4 and TRBJ2-2 gives the whole variable domain ETGVTQSPTHLIKTRGQQVTLRCSSQSGHNTVSWYQQALGQGPQFIFQYYREEENGRGNFPPRFSGLQFPNYSSELNVNALELDDSALYLCASSPGGTGELFFGEGSRLTVL.

The J gene is TRBJ1-2, the V gene TRBV11-2; D not certain. Trimming shortened V by 5 bases and J by 4 bases, and 8 bases separated the two germline ends. Germline V lookup: CDR1 SGHAT, CDR2 FQNNGV. CDR3 length equals 12 residues. The CDR3 region is CASSANSYGYTF. The CDR3 DNA follows: TGTGCCAGCAGCGCGAACAGCTATGGCTACACCTTC.